Each of the 4 T cell receptor beta chains below was sequenced from the same sample in a study of blood T cell repertoires in COVID-19 (dated by TCRdb to the early 2020s). The method behind the library was the immunoSEQ multiplex PCR assay. TCRdb took this table from immuneACCESS and kept in-frame rearrangements with V and J called. Such tables lack part of the clones; where checked against another copy, unresolved V genes explain under half of the gap, and the rest is unexplained. Here the sample has roughly 53,000 clones; 77% occur a single time. The ten largest clones capture roughly 45% of the sample. Sequencing was done on a sample of peripheral blood. These receptors all come from a man aged 70 or older with active or convalescent COVID-19.

This clone came up a few times. This chain uses TRBV29-1 with TRBJ2-3, with a tentative D call TRBD1 (6 bases). The CDR3 contains 14 residues. Deletions cut 4 bases from V and 2 bases from J, with 13 bases between. Looked up from germline, CDR1 is SQVTM and CDR2 is ANQGSEA. This CDR3 reads CSVVGQFVTDTQYF. In DNA, the CDR3 is TGCAGCGTTGTCGGACAGTTTGTCACAGATACGCAGTATTTT.

The chain links TRBV28 to TRBJ1-4; 9 bases match TRBD1. Germline-derived CDR1 and CDR2 are MDHEN and SYDVKM. The V gene end was trimmed by 6 bases and the J gene end by 4 bases; junction bases not matched to a gene: 3. The CDR3 extends over 14 amino acids. The CDR3 spells CASRWDRDNEKLFF. CDR3 coding DNA: TGTGCCAGCAGGTGGGACAGGGATAATGAAAAACTGTTTTTT.

This chain links TRBV29-1 with TRBJ2-1, with 12 bases matching TRBD2. CDR1 and CDR2 (germline): SQVTM, ANQGSEA. The length of the CDR3 is 15 residues. V was clipped by 3 bases and J by 9 bases; unmatched bases: 9. CDR3 sequence reads: CSVETSGGSGFEQFF. The CDR3 coding sequence is TGCAGCGTTGAGACTAGCGGGGGCAGCGGTTTTGAGCAGTTCTTC.

The chain has TRBV4-3 and TRBJ1-2, with D perhaps TRBD1 (6 bases). V dropped 3 bases and J dropped 4 bases, with 9 bases sitting between them. CDR1 and CDR2 from the germline V gene are LGHNA and YSLEER. This CDR3 has 13 amino acids. The DNA for the CDR3 is TGCGCCAGCAGCCAGACAGGATTCTATGGCTACACCTTC. Encoded protein: CASSQTGFYGYTF.